The 18 T cell receptor beta chains given below trace back to one sample, sequenced in a study of blood T cells in healthy people across ages. Alongside a J-beta primer mix, a sample-barcoded 5' primer served in a second PCR lasting roughly 6 to 11 cycles. TCRdb used MiXCR to reprocess the 5' RACE reads, holding one entry per CDR3 protein. This sample has around 700,000 distinct CDR3 sequences; 25% occur once, and the top ten carry 9.4%. These data also formed part of another study, on T cells of mothers and their children.

The source material was blood. The receptors here all came from a boy under 18 in good health.

The gene calls are TRBV28 and TRBJ2-5; 7 bases align to TRBD2. V dropped 6 bases and J dropped 5; count of bases not matched to a gene: 9. Germline V gene sequence: CDR1 MDHEN, CDR2 SYDVKM. There are 14 residues in the CDR3. The CDR3 protein is CASRGRGNAETQYF. The CDR3 nucleotides are TGTGCCAGCAGGGGGCGGGGGAATGCGGAGACCCAGTACTTC.

This chain joins TRBV28 and TRBJ1-4, with D possibly matching TRBD1 (5 bases). Trimming cost V 2 bases and J 3 bases, with 13 bases left between them. This CDR3 region has 16 residues. The germline gives CDR1 MDHEN, CDR2 SYDVKM. CDR3 sequence reads: CASSLPGRESNEKLFF. CDR3 DNA: TGTGCCAGCAGTTTACCGGGCAGGGAATCTAATGAAAAACTGTTTTTT. Together with reference TRBV28 and TRBJ1-4, the CDR3 gives the full variable domain: DVKVTQSSRYLVKRTGEKVFLECVQDMDHENMFWYRQDPGLGLRLIYFSYDVKMKEKGDIPEGYSVSREKKERFSLILESASTNQTSMYLCASSLPGRESNEKLFFGSGTQLSVL.

In its sample, this clonotype was seen a few times. The chain uses TRBV11-1 and TRBJ2-1; TRBD2 is a possible D gene (5 bases). Germline-derived CDR1 and CDR2 are SGHAT and FQDESV (reference sequence). V dropped 5 bases and J dropped 3 bases, with 14 bases sitting between them. The CDR3 length is 15 residues. CDR3 nucleotides: TGTGCCAGCAGCCCTCTACTAGAGAGCTACAATGAGCAGTTCTTC. It translates to CASSPLLESYNEQFF.

This clonotype has only a few counts. The chain is built from TRBV2 and TRBJ1-6, with D maybe TRBD1 (5 bases). Germline CDR1 and CDR2: SNHLY and FYNNEI. Trimming removed 6 bases at V and 7 bases at J, with 16 bases between. This CDR3 comprises 15 residues. The CDR3 nucleotides are TGTGCCAGCAGAGTCCGGGACGGAAAAAATTCACCCCTCCACTTT. Translated: CASRVRDGKNSPLHF.

This clonotype has a handful of counts. The gene calls are TRBV29-1 and TRBJ2-7; D is tentatively TRBD1 or TRBD2 (6 bases each). V was trimmed by 7 bases and J by 4 bases, leaving 11 bases between them. The CDR3 sequence is 11 residues long. Germline assignment: CDR1 SQVTM and CDR2 ANQGSEA. This CDR3 is CSAEGGYEQYF. CDR3 sequence (DNA): TGCAGCGCCGAGGGGGGATACGAGCAGTACTTC.

The chain has TRBV20-1 and TRBJ2-7; D unresolved. The germline CDR1 and CDR2 sequences are DFQATT and SNEGSKA (reference sequence). The CDR3 spans 11 residues. The V end was cut by 3 bases, the J end by 6 bases, with 9 bases between. The CDR3 DNA sequence: TGCAGTGCTAGTACCAGTCGCGAGCAGTACTTC. This sequence encodes CSASTSREQYF.

This clonotype turned up a few times. V is TRBV3-1 and J is TRBJ2-2; D remains unclear. The V and J ends lost 1 base and 6 bases respectively, with 6 bases between them. The CDR3 length is 13 residues. From germline, CDR1 is LGHDT and CDR2 YNNKEL (reference sequence). This CDR3 reads CASSQVRPGELFF. The DNA of the CDR3 is TGTGCCAGCAGCCAAGTGCGGCCCGGGGAGCTGTTTTTT.

This clonotype came up once. One end of the junction does not line up with germline, which may come from a read error. V gene TRBV3-1 combines with J gene TRBJ2-5; the D gene is possibly TRBD2 (5 bases). CDR1 LGHDT and CDR2 YNNKEL come from the germline V gene (reference sequence). The CDR3 sequence is 14 residues long. The CDR3 nucleotides read TGTGCCAGCAGCCAAGGCACTAGTCACAATGAGCAGTTCTTT. Encoded protein: CASSQGTSHNEQFF.

V and J are TRBV9 and TRBJ2-1, with TRBD1 identical over 8 bases. The DNA end favors TRBJ2-5, so the J call may be wrong. From germline, CDR1 is SGDLS and CDR2 YYNGEE. The CDR3 contains 16 residues. The CDR3 sequence is CASSVGQGMFVETQYF. The CDR3 coding sequence is TGTGCCAGCAGCGTTGGACAGGGCATGTTCGTAGAGACCCAGTACTTC.

This clonotype has a handful of counts. This sequence joins TRBV20-1 and TRBJ1-2; D is undetermined. V was trimmed by 5 bases and J by 3 bases, leaving 16 bases between them. The CDR3 has 14 amino acids. CDR1 DFQATT and CDR2 SNEGSKA come from the germline V gene (reference sequence). The CDR3 sequence is CSAEKDPLDYGYTF. The DNA of the CDR3 is TGCAGTGCTGAAAAGGATCCTCTGGACTATGGCTACACCTTC.

This clonotype was seen more than once but under ten times. V and J are TRBV12-3 or TRBV12-4 and TRBJ2-5, with D possibly matching TRBD2 (5 bases). The end of the DNA is better explained by TRBJ2-1, so the J call may be wrong. The CDR3 extends over 12 amino acids. CDR3 protein: CASSLMWEKQFF. As DNA, the CDR3 is TGTGCCAGCAGTTTAATGTGGGAGAAGCAGTTCTTC.

The sample holds a few counts of this clonotype. This chain connects TRBV10-2 to TRBJ2-7, with TRBD1 identical over 7 bases. Germline assignment: CDR1 WSHSY and CDR2 SAAADI. This CDR3 has 17 residues. Unmatched junction bases numbered 16, after V lost 6 bases and J lost 2 bases. The CDR3 reads CASRFWTGPGLTYEQYF. CDR3 sequence (DNA): TGCGCCAGCAGATTTTGGACAGGACCGGGCTTAACCTACGAGCAGTACTTC.

This clonotype has just a few counts. The chain couples TRBV14 to TRBJ2-5, with D perhaps assigned TRBD1 or TRBD2 (5 bases each). Trimming removed 1 base at V and 10 bases at J, with 31 bases between. This CDR3 region has 19 residues. CDR1 and CDR2 from the germline V gene are SGHDN and FVKESK. This CDR3 is CASSQGRIAPGTASSDQYF. As DNA, the CDR3 is TGTGCCAGCAGCCAAGGAAGAATTGCCCCCGGGACGGCCAGTAGCGACCAGTACTTC. Full variable domain (outside the CDR3, taken from reference TRBV14 and TRBJ2-5): EAGVTQFPSHSVIEKGQTVTLRCDPISGHDNLYWYRRVMGKEIKFLLHFVKESKQDESGMPNNRFLAERTGGTYSTLKVQPAELEDSGVYFCASSQGRIAPGTASSDQYFGPGTRLLVL.

In its sample, this clonotype was seen a few times. The chain recombines TRBV10-3 with TRBJ2-2; 7 bases are a match to TRBD1. Germline V gene data show CDR1 as ENHRY and CDR2 as SYGVKD. With 4 bases clipped from V and 4 bases from J, the junction kept 6 bases outside the gene matches. There are 15 residues in the CDR3. The CDR3 spells CAISVETGPTGELFF. In nucleotides, the CDR3 is TGTGCCATCAGTGTTGAGACAGGGCCCACCGGGGAGCTGTTTTTT.

About this clonotype itself: The junction and the germline gene differ at one end; a read error may be behind it. This chain joins TRBV7-2 and TRBJ1-5; D ambiguous. CDR3 length: 15 residues. The germline gives CDR1 SGHTA, CDR2 FQGNSA. This CDR3 is CASSLEEGSNQPQHF. CDR3 nucleotides: TGTGCCAGCAGCTTAGAGGAAGGGAGCAATCAGCCTCAGCATTTT.

This chain uses TRBV7-9 with TRBJ1-4; D gene uncertain. The V end was cut by 5 bases, the J end by 0 bases, with 10 bases between. The germline gives CDR1 SEHNR, CDR2 FQNEAQ (reference sequence). The CDR3 runs 15 residues. This chain's CDR3 is CASSQSSATNEKLFF. The DNA for the CDR3 is TGTGCCAGCAGCCAGTCGTCGGCAACTAATGAAAAACTGTTTTTT.

Regarding this clonotype: Given the absence of the conserved phenylalanine or tryptophan at the CDR3 end, a read error is likely. The V call is TRBV7-9, the J call TRBJ2-3; D possibly corresponds to TRBD1 (6 bases). Germline-derived CDR1 and CDR2 are SEHNR and FQNEAQ (reference sequence). CDR3 size: 12 residues. Trimming stripped 6 bases from V and 3 bases from J, with 7 bases between. The CDR3, as DNA: TGTGCCAGCAGAAGGGGGACAGATACGCAGTATATT. Protein sequence: CASRRGTDTQYI.

This clonotype occurred once. The V and J genes are TRBV12-3 or TRBV12-4 and TRBJ2-1; 12 nucleotides agree with TRBD2. The better agreement between TRBJ2-5 and the DNA end casts doubt on the J call. There are 16 residues in the CDR3. In DNA, the CDR3 is TGTGCCAGCAGTTTAGGGTCTAGCGGGGGGGCGAAGACCCAGTACTTC. Encoded protein: CASSLGSSGGAKTQYF.